Each of the 14 T cell receptor beta chains below was sequenced from the same sample in a study of cytomegalovirus exposure and HLA in healthy donors. The PCR was carried out with 60 Vbeta primers and 13 Jbeta primers. Using immunoSEQ multiplex PCR, the repertoire was profiled, and TCRdb retains in-frame clones only, with some absent. This table holds 150,000 to 170,000 clones, 60% to 80% found once. The specimen was PBMCs. Receptors originate from a young man in good health and CMV-seropositive.

CDR3 DNA sequence: TGTGCCAGCAGCCAAGCCCCGGGAGCTCTTTGGGAGCAGTACTTC. This encodes CASSQAPGALWEQYF. This chain connects TRBV14 to TRBJ2-7; TRBD2 is a possible D gene (6 bases). In germline, CDR1 is SGHDN, CDR2 FVKESK. The V end lost 1 base, the J end lost 7 bases, and 17 bases lay between the germline ends. CDR3 length: 15 residues.

In its sample, this clone was seen once. J is TRBJ2-1 and V is TRBV21-1; TRBD1 reflects the table's D call only, with no check against the DNA. TRBV21-1 is labeled a pseudogene. The CDR3 runs to 16 residues. The CDR3 is CASSKALLTGGNEQFF. The CDR3 nucleotides are TGTGCCAGCAGCAAAGCGCTTCTGACAGGGGGTAATGAGCAGTTCTTC.

The V call is TRBV4-2, the J call TRBJ2-7, with 9 bases lining up with TRBD2. Losses at the gene ends were 4 bases for V and 4 bases for J; bases not matched to a gene: 5. The CDR3 is 14 residues long. The germline gives CDR1 LGHNA, CDR2 YNFKEQ. CDR3 protein: CASSPGLARYEQYF. The CDR3 DNA is TGTGCCAGCAGCCCAGGACTAGCGCGGTACGAGCAGTACTTC.

The CDR3: CAARVDTANGYTF. CDR3 coding DNA: TGTGCCGCCCGGGTCGATACGGCTAATGGCTACACCTTC. The chain uses TRBV10-3 and TRBJ1-2; D gene unclear. Germline V gene lookup returns CDR1 ENHRY and CDR2 SYGVKD. The CDR3 sequence is 13 residues long. Trimming stripped 11 bases from V and 6 bases from J, with 19 bases between.

The CDR3 coding sequence is TGTGCCAGCAGCCGAGTAGCGGGGTCAGATACGCAGTATTTT. Amino acid sequence: CASSRVAGSDTQYF. The J gene is TRBJ2-3, the V gene TRBV7-3; 8 bases fit TRBD2. From germline, CDR1 is SGHTA and CDR2 FQGTGA. Trimming took 5 bases from V and 4 from J; bases not matched to a gene: 5. The CDR3 extends over 14 amino acids.

This clone was seen more than once but under ten times. The V gene is TRBV9, the J gene TRBJ1-4, with D unclear. Germline V gives CDR1 SGDLS, CDR2 YYNGEE. V was cut by 3 bases and J by 7 bases, with 16 bases left in between. The CDR3 covers 15 residues. CDR3 amino acids: CASSAASERPEKLFF. CDR3 in DNA: TGTGCCAGCAGCGCCGCCTCAGAGCGGCCTGAAAAACTGTTTTTT.

This clone was seen a handful of times. The rearrangement joins TRBV6-5 to TRBJ1-5, with a tentative D call TRBD1 (5 bases). The CDR3 totals 15 residues. The germline V gene encodes CDR1 MNHEY and CDR2 SVGAGI. Trimming removed 4 bases at V and 5 bases at J, with 15 bases between. CDR3 sequence (DNA): TGTGCCAGCAGTTCCCTAACTGGGGGGGATCAGCCCCAGCATTTT. It codes for CASSSLTGGDQPQHF.

The chain has TRBV18 and TRBJ2-1; TRBD1 matches at 8 bases. J gave up 14 bases and V 3 bases, and 6 bases lay outside the gene matches. This CDR3 has 12 residues. From germline, CDR1 is KGHSH and CDR2 LQKENI. DNA for the CDR3: TGTGCCAGCTCACCCGACAGGGGCCGCGAGTTCTTC. Amino acids: CASSPDRGREFF. Filled out from reference TRBV18 and TRBJ2-1, the complete variable domain reads NAGVMQNPRHLVRRRGQEARLRCSPMKGHSHVYWYRQLPEEGLKFMVYLQKENIIDESGMPKERFSAEFPKEGPSILRIQQVVRGDSAAYFCASSPDRGREFFGPGTRLTVL.

This rearrangement joins TRBV7-3 to TRBJ2-1, with 10 positions matching TRBD2. This CDR3 is 18 amino acids long. Trimming at V came to 0 bases and at J to 3 bases, leaving 8 bases not matched to a gene. Germline lookup yields CDR1 SGHTA and CDR2 FQGTGA. CDR3 coding DNA: TGTGCCAGCAGCTTAACGAGCGGGCTAGCGGGAGTCTACAATGAGCAGTTCTTC. Translating gives CASSLTSGLAGVYNEQFF.

This clone was observed a single time. The CDR3 here is CSVREIGYEQYF. The DNA for the CDR3 is TGCAGCGTTCGGGAAATCGGCTACGAGCAGTACTTC. The V and J genes are TRBV29-1 and TRBJ2-7; TRBD2 might be the D (5 bases). The V end lost 5 bases, the J end lost 3 bases, and 11 bases lay between the germline ends. Germline assignment: CDR1 SQVTM and CDR2 ANQGSEA. The length of the CDR3 is 12 residues.

This chain connects TRBV18 to TRBJ2-2; 12 bases align to TRBD1. Trimming at V came to 3 bases and at J to 0 bases, leaving 14 bases not matched to a gene. The CDR3 sequence is 21 residues long. The germline gives CDR1 KGHSH, CDR2 LQKENI. Written as DNA, the CDR3 is TGTGCCAGCTCACCGCCGGACGGGACAGGGGGCGCTTCGTCGAACACCGGGGAGCTGTTTTTT. Translation: CASSPPDGTGGASSNTGELFF.

This clone has more than one count but fewer than ten. The chain couples TRBV10-3 to TRBJ2-5; D possibly corresponds to TRBD1 (5 bases). V was clipped by 2 bases and J by 2 bases, with 6 bases between them. The CDR3 loop spans 13 amino acids. Germline lookup yields CDR1 ENHRY and CDR2 SYGVKD. The CDR3 protein is CAISEQGQETQYF. In nucleotides, the CDR3 is TGTGCCATCAGTGAGCAGGGACAAGAGACCCAGTACTTC.

V is TRBV5-1 and J is TRBJ2-7; tentatively, D is TRBD2 (5 bases). This CDR3 contains 15 residues. Germline CDR1 and CDR2: SGHRS and YFSETQ. Trimming left V 0 bases short and J 0 bases short, with 10 bases between. The CDR3 region is CASSLVSAGSYEQYF. The CDR3 DNA reads as TGCGCCAGCAGCTTGGTTAGCGCTGGCTCCTACGAGCAGTACTTC.

In DNA, the CDR3 is TGTGCCATCAGTGAGGCGGGGAACACCGGGGAGCTGTTTTTT. Translation: CAISEAGNTGELFF. The gene calls are TRBV10-3 and TRBJ2-2; TRBD2 is a possible D gene (5 bases). Trimming cost V 2 bases and J 1 base, with 5 bases left between them. The CDR3 totals 14 residues. Looked up from germline, CDR1 is ENHRY and CDR2 is SYGVKD.